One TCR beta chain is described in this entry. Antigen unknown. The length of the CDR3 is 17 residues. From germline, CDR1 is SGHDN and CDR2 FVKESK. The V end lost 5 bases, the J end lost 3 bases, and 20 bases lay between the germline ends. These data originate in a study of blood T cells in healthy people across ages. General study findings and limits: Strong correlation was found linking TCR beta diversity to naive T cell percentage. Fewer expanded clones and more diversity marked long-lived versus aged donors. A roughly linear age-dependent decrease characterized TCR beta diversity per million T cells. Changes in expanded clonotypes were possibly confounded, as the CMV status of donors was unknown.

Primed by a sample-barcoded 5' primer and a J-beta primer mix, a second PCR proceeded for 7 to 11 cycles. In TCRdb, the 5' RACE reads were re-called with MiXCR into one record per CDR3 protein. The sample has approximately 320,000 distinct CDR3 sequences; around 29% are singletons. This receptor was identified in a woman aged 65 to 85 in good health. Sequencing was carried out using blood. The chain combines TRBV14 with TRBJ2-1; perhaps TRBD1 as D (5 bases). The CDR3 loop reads CASSSRFSGFSYNEQFF. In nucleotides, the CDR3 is TGTGCCAGCAGCTCGCGGTTTTCAGGGTTTAGCTACAATGAGCAGTTCTTC.